The 30 T cell receptor beta chains below were found in one sample sequenced in a study of blood T cell repertoires in COVID-19. Libraries were prepared by immunoSEQ multiplex PCR; TCRdb keeps only in-frame clonotypes and omits some of them. This sample has 55,000 to 65,000 clones; 89% occur once, and the top ten carry 13% to 15%. The specimen was peripheral blood. The receptor source for this set is a woman aged 55-70 years with active COVID-19.

This chain connects TRBV11-3 to TRBJ2-1; possibly TRBD2 for D (6 bases). V shed 2 bases and J shed 0 bases, with 20 bases lying between them. Germline lookup yields CDR1 SGHNT and CDR2 YENEEA. This CDR3 comprises 19 residues. This chain's CDR3 is CASSLILSLAPSSYNEQFF. In DNA, the CDR3 is TGTGCCAGCAGCTTAATTCTCTCCCTAGCGCCGAGCTCCTACAATGAGCAGTTCTTC.

The chain joins TRBV19 to TRBJ2-3; 8 bases fit TRBD2. The V gene's germline CDR1 is LNHDA and CDR2 SQIVND (reference sequence). The CDR3 consists of 17 residues. Trimming at V came to 5 bases and at J to 0 bases, leaving 10 bases not matched to a gene. The CDR3, as DNA: TGTGCCAGTAGTCTCCGACTCGGCGGGGGGAGCACAGATACGCAGTATTTT. This translates into CASSLRLGGGSTDTQYF.

The chain couples TRBV18 to TRBJ2-3; 9 positions match TRBD2. CDR3 length equals 15 residues. J gave up 2 bases and V 1 base, and 1 base lay outside the gene matches. Germline-derived CDR1 and CDR2 are KGHSH and LQKENI. CDR3 bases: TGTGCCAGCTCACCACTAGCGGGGGCCACAGATACGCAGTATTTT. It codes for CASSPLAGATDTQYF.

This clone counts as large. This chain links TRBV7-9 with TRBJ1-1; D not certain. The CDR3 spans 13 residues. CDR1 and CDR2 from the germline V gene are SEHNR and FQNEAQ (reference sequence). Trimming cost V 6 bases and J 6 bases, with 14 bases left between them. The CDR3 loop reads CASRRELIAEAFF. In DNA form, the CDR3 reads TGTGCCAGCAGGCGCGAACTGATAGCTGAAGCTTTCTTT. The full variable domain, rest sourced from reference TRBV7-9 and TRBJ1-1, is DTGVSQNPRHKITKRGQNVTFRCDPISEHNRLYWYRQTLGQGPEFLTYFQNEAQLEKSRLLSDRFSAERPKGSFSTLEIQRTEQGDSAMYLCASRRELIAEAFFGQGTRLTVV.

This clone came up once. The chain links TRBV5-1 to TRBJ2-3; D remains ambiguous. V shed 1 base and J shed 1 base, with 7 bases lying between them. There are 14 residues in the CDR3. Germline assignment: CDR1 SGHRS and CDR2 YFSETQ. CDR3 sequence (DNA): TGCGCCAGCAGCTTGCTAGACGGCACAGATACGCAGTATTTT. This sequence encodes CASSLLDGTDTQYF.

The chain couples TRBV6-2 or TRBV6-3 to TRBJ1-1, with TRBD1 matching over 9 bases. V lost 2 bases, J lost 5 bases, and 15 bases stayed unmatched. Germline V gives CDR1 MNHEY, CDR2 SVGEGT. The CDR3 contains 18 residues. The CDR3 protein is CASSYPRGQGRRRTEAFF. The DNA of the CDR3 is TGTGCCAGCAGTTACCCCCGAGGACAGGGGCGACGGCGGACTGAAGCTTTCTTT.

The V call is TRBV4-1, the J call TRBJ1-1; no clear D. V lost 1 base and J 4 bases, leaving 13 bases between the germline ends. The length of the CDR3 is 15 residues. Per germline, CDR1 MGHRA and CDR2 YSYEKL. The DNA of the CDR3 is TGCGCCAGCAGCCAAGGCCCCTCACTAGGCACTGAAGCTTTCTTT. It is translated as CASSQGPSLGTEAFF.

The rearrangement links TRBV5-1 to TRBJ2-3; D is perhaps TRBD2 (5 bases). The germline gives CDR1 SGHRS, CDR2 YFSETQ. Between the trimmed V and J ends, which lost 6 bases and 6 bases, there was a span of 32 bases. This CDR3 contains 19 residues. The CDR3 loop is CASTAHRAATNPNGDTQYF. For the CDR3, the DNA is TGCGCCAGCACAGCCCACCGAGCGGCGACTAACCCCAACGGGGATACGCAGTATTTT.

The genes are TRBV19 and TRBJ2-1; 9 positions agree with TRBD2. This CDR3 is 16 amino acids long. Germline assignment: CDR1 LNHDA and CDR2 SQIVND (reference sequence). With V trimmed by 4 bases and J by 1 base, 5 bases remained unmatched. CDR3 sequence (DNA): TGTGCCAGTAGTAACAGCGGGGGGAGTTCCTACAATGAGCAGTTCTTC. Residues: CASSNSGGSSYNEQFF. Together with reference TRBV19 and TRBJ2-1, the CDR3 gives the full variable domain: DGGITQSPKYLFRKEGQNVTLSCEQNLNHDAMYWYRQDPGQGLRLIYYSQIVNDFQKGDIAEGYSVSREKKESFPLTVTSAQKNPTAFYLCASSNSGGSSYNEQFFGPGTRLTVL.

The V call is TRBV6-6, the J call TRBJ1-2; D not certain. V shed 6 bases and J shed 2 bases, with 10 bases lying between them. CDR1 is MNHNY, CDR2 SVGAGI, per germline (reference sequence). The CDR3 contains 13 residues. The CDR3 loop reads CASSQIQNYGYTF. DNA for the CDR3: TGTGCCAGCAGCCAGATCCAGAACTATGGCTACACCTTC.

This chain uses TRBV6-1 with TRBJ1-2, with D unclear. The CDR3 length is 13 residues. Germline V gives CDR1 MNHNS, CDR2 SASEGT. V gave up 3 bases and J gave up 0 bases, with 5 bases separating them. The CDR3 coding sequence is TGTGCCAGCAGTGACAGGTCTAACTATGGCTACACCTTC. Protein: CASSDRSNYGYTF.

The genes are TRBV2 and TRBJ1-1, with D perhaps TRBD1 (6 bases). Germline loops: CDR1 SNHLY, CDR2 FYNNEI. The V end was cut by 9 bases, the J end by 0 bases, with 17 bases between. The CDR3 covers 15 residues. This CDR3 reads CASVGQGPLNTEAFF. The CDR3 DNA reads TGTGCCAGTGTGGGGCAGGGGCCCCTGAACACTGAAGCTTTCTTT.

V is TRBV27 and J is TRBJ1-1; 11 nucleotides align to TRBD1. Per germline, CDR1 MNHEY and CDR2 SMNVEV (reference sequence). J was trimmed by 3 bases and V by 2 bases; bases with no gene match: 11. This CDR3 has 18 residues. This CDR3 is CASSLASEGQGVDTEAFF. The CDR3, as DNA: TGTGCCAGCAGTTTAGCCAGTGAGGGACAGGGGGTGGACACTGAAGCTTTCTTT.

The chain carries TRBV19 and TRBJ1-6; the match to TRBD1 covers 8 bases. The length of the CDR3 is 15 residues. V trimming: 6 bases; J trimming: 3 bases; junction bases outside the gene matches: 4. The germline V gene has CDR1 LNHDA and CDR2 SQIVND (reference sequence). The CDR3 coding sequence is TGTGCCAGTAGAAACGGACAGGGCTATAATTCACCCCTCCACTTT. It codes for CASRNGQGYNSPLHF.

The V gene is TRBV7-3, the J gene TRBJ2-2, with a weak D call TRBD1 (6 bases). The CDR3 extends over 16 amino acids. The germline V and J ends were trimmed by 5 bases and 0 bases, with 13 bases remaining between them. Per germline, CDR1 SGHTA and CDR2 FQGTGA. CDR3 DNA: TGTGCCAGCAGCCCTCCACAGGGTACGAACACCGGGGAGCTGTTTTTT. The encoded protein is CASSPPQGTNTGELFF.

This clone came up a few times. V usage is TRBV2 and J usage is TRBJ1-1, with 8 bases lining up with TRBD1. V lost 8 bases and J lost 5; bases outside the gene matches: 7. This CDR3 comprises 13 residues. Germline V lookup: CDR1 SNHLY, CDR2 FYNNEI. CDR3 protein: CASFLDRATEAFF. The CDR3, as DNA: TGTGCCAGCTTCCTGGACAGGGCAACTGAAGCTTTCTTT.

The rearrangement links TRBV6-6 to TRBJ1-2, with a possible D match to TRBD1 (6 bases). Germline CDR1 is MNHNY and CDR2 is SVGAGI (reference sequence). The CDR3 has 13 amino acids. Trimming pared 2 bases from V and 5 bases from J, leaving 9 bases between. The DNA of the CDR3 is TGTGCCAGCAGTTACCAGGGGAATTATGGCTACACCTTC. Residues: CASSYQGNYGYTF.

V is TRBV5-1 and J is TRBJ2-3; D is unclear. Trimming stripped 1 base from V and 5 bases from J, with 14 bases between. The CDR3 extends over 15 amino acids. From germline, CDR1 is SGHRS and CDR2 YFSETQ. CDR3: CASSLPVLDGDTQYF. The DNA of the CDR3 is TGCGCCAGCAGCTTGCCGGTCCTCGATGGAGATACGCAGTATTTT.

This clone was counted a few times. V and J are TRBV5-6 and TRBJ1-1; tentatively, D is TRBD1 (5 bases). CDR1 and CDR2 from the germline V gene are SGHDT and YYEEEE. V lost 2 bases and J 0 bases, leaving 8 bases between the germline ends. There are 14 residues in the CDR3. The CDR3 nucleotides read TGTGCCAGCAGCTTTGACAGAATGAACACTGAAGCTTTCTTT. Its protein is CASSFDRMNTEAFF. Using reference TRBV5-6 and TRBJ1-1 for the parts outside the CDR3, the full variable domain is DAGVTQSPTHLIKTRGQQVTLRCSPKSGHDTVSWYQQALGQGPQFIFQYYEEEERQRGNFPDRFSGHQFPNYSSELNVNALLLGDSALYLCASSFDRMNTEAFFGQGTRLTVV.

This clone was detected a few times. The rearrangement joins TRBV10-3 to TRBJ2-3, with 8 positions matching TRBD2. The CDR3 has 14 residues. Germline CDR1 ENHRY, CDR2 SYGVKD. Trimming removed 4 bases from V and 4 bases from J; junction bases left unmatched: 4. The CDR3 DNA follows: TGTGCCATCAGTGGGGGCGGGGGGCCAGATACGCAGTATTTT. Protein: CAISGGGGPDTQYF.

V gene TRBV5-1 combines with J gene TRBJ2-1; 9 nucleotides agree with TRBD2. Germline V gene sequence: CDR1 SGHRS, CDR2 YFSETQ. Trimming at V came to 0 bases and at J to 8 bases, leaving 3 bases not matched to a gene. The CDR3 consists of 14 residues. CDR3 DNA sequence: TGCGCCAGCAGCTTGGGGGGACTAGCCCATGAGCAGTTCTTC. As protein: CASSLGGLAHEQFF.

The chain links TRBV3-1 (or the pseudogene TRBV3-2) to TRBJ2-1, with 15 bases fitting TRBD2. J was trimmed by 0 bases and V by 4 bases; bases with no gene match: 7. The germline gives CDR1 LGHDT, CDR2 YNNKEL (reference sequence). CDR3 length equals 19 residues. The CDR3 coding sequence is TGTGCCAGCAGCCCCGGGACTAGCGGGGGGTTCAGCTCCTACAATGAGCAGTTCTTC. Translation: CASSPGTSGGFSSYNEQFF.

This clone was counted a single time. The chain joins TRBV27 to TRBJ1-1; 7 nucleotides agree with TRBD1. The germline gives CDR1 MNHEY, CDR2 SMNVEV (reference sequence). Trimming cost V 6 bases and J 1 base; bases outside gene matches: 8. This CDR3 comprises 15 residues. The CDR3 bases are TGTGCCAGCAGAATTTCGGGACAGAGGAACACTGAAGCTTTCTTT. Translated: CASRISGQRNTEAFF.

The CDR3 coding sequence is TGCGCCAGCAGCTTGGAGGACAGTCCAAGTCGAACCGGGGAGCTGTTTTTT. Amino acids: CASSLEDSPSRTGELFF. The rearrangement links TRBV5-1 to TRBJ2-2, with D perhaps matching TRBD1 (6 bases). The CDR3 has 17 residues. V was shortened by 0 bases and J by 5 bases, with 17 bases between the two germline ends. CDR1 SGHRS and CDR2 YFSETQ come from the germline V gene.

The rearrangement joins TRBV6-1 to TRBJ2-5; possible D gene TRBD2, 5 bases. This CDR3 has 14 amino acids. V lost 2 bases to trimming and J lost 4 bases, with 11 bases between them. In germline, CDR1 is MNHNS, CDR2 SASEGT. For the CDR3, the DNA is TGTGCCAGCAGTGAATTCCCCGGAGGAGAGACCCAGTACTTC. As protein: CASSEFPGGETQYF.

This clone has more than one count but fewer than ten. The chain carries TRBV7-9 and TRBJ2-2, with 14 bases that match TRBD2. CDR1 and CDR2 (germline): SEHNR, FQNEAQ (reference sequence). The CDR3 has 18 residues. V was clipped by 5 bases and J by 2 bases; unmatched bases: 7. CDR3 sequence reads: CASSRRTSGGRNTGELFF. The CDR3 DNA sequence: TGTGCCAGCAGCCGAAGGACTAGCGGGGGGCGAAACACCGGGGAGCTGTTTTTT.

The V and J genes are TRBV7-8 and TRBJ1-5; D perhaps matches TRBD1 (6 bases). This CDR3 is built from 14 residues. Trimming took 1 base from V and 5 from J, leaving 9 bases between them. Germline CDR1 is SGHVS and CDR2 is FQNEAQ. The CDR3 spells CASSLDRADQPQHF. Here the CDR3 DNA reads TGTGCCAGCAGCTTAGACAGGGCTGATCAGCCCCAGCATTTT.

This chain joins TRBV7-8 and TRBJ2-7, with D perhaps TRBD2 (7 bases). The CDR3 contains 15 residues. Germline V lookup: CDR1 SGHVS, CDR2 FQNEAQ. V lost 3 bases, J lost 2 bases, and 14 bases lay in between. The CDR3 bases are TGTGCCAGCAGCTTTAAAGGGGGGGCAGCCTACGAGCAGTACTTC. Translated: CASSFKGGAAYEQYF.

The rearrangement uses TRBV7-8 and TRBJ2-7; no definite D call. This CDR3 contains 12 residues. The V end lost 1 base, the J end lost 3 bases, and 4 bases lay between the germline ends. Germline loops: CDR1 SGHVS, CDR2 FQNEAQ. The CDR3 sequence: CASSLGSYEQYF. CDR3 DNA: TGTGCCAGCAGCTTAGGGAGCTACGAGCAGTACTTC.

In its sample, this clone was seen a few times. The chain recombines TRBV3-1 (or the pseudogene TRBV3-2) with TRBJ2-1; 12 bases match TRBD2. The germline CDR1 and CDR2 sequences are LGHDT and YNNKEL (reference sequence). V was clipped by 1 base and J by 10 bases; unmatched bases: 5. This CDR3 spans 15 amino acids. The CDR3 region has the DNA TGTGCCAGCAGCCAAGGGCTAGCGGGGGGGCGGGAGCAGTTCTTC. Its translation: CASSQGLAGGREQFF.